The source of this T cell receptor (beta chain) is a study of cytomegalovirus exposure and HLA in healthy donors. Study-level points and caveats: Altogether, 150 to 200 TCR beta chains were recorded as cytomegalovirus-associated. The study found most TCR sequences rare, yet found some public TCRs in many donors.

There are 12 residues in the CDR3. Trimming took 4 bases from V and 4 from J, leaving 6 bases between them. The germline V gene encodes CDR1 SGHNT and CDR2 YYREEE (reference sequence). Profiling relied on immunoSEQ multiplex PCR, and the TCRdb table lists in-frame clones only, not all of them. The sample has under 200,000 clones; about 90% are singletons. About this clone itself: Its antigen is unidentified.

This chain uses TRBV5-4 with TRBJ1-5; D call uncertain. The TCR comes from a woman aged 25 to 39 in good health and CMV-seronegative. The sequenced material came from PBMCs. CDR3: CASSRDNQPQHF. DNA of the CDR3: TGTGCCAGCAGCAGGGATAATCAGCCCCAGCATTTT. Combining the CDR3 with reference TRBV5-4 and TRBJ1-5 gives the whole variable domain ETGVTQSPTHLIKTRGQQVTLRCSSQSGHNTVSWYQQALGQGPQFIFQYYREEENGRGNFPPRFSGLQFPNYSSELNVNALELDDSALYLCASSRDNQPQHFGDGTRLSIL.